A single sample gave rise to the 5 T cell receptor beta chains below, sequenced in a study of blood T cells in healthy people across ages. Next came a second PCR, run for 7 to 11 cycles, which used a sample-barcoded 5' primer along with a J-beta primer mix. TCRdb reanalysed the 5' RACE reads using MiXCR and keeps one entry per CDR3 protein. Among about 680,000 distinct CDR3 sequences listed, 49% were seen once. The sample comprised blood. The receptors were sampled from a woman aged 55-75 years in good health.

The sample holds a few counts of this clonotype. The V gene is TRBV27, the J gene TRBJ2-3; D ambiguous. Looked up from germline, CDR1 is MNHEY and CDR2 is SMNVEV (reference sequence). This CDR3 is 16 amino acids long. With 2 bases removed from V and 0 bases from J, the gap between germline ends came to 12 bases. The CDR3 here is CASSLGSFPSTDTQYF. The CDR3, as DNA: TGTGCCAGCAGTTTAGGGTCCTTCCCTAGCACAGATACGCAGTATTTT.

V gene TRBV11-2 combines with J gene TRBJ1-2; 9 bases fit TRBD1. Germline lookup yields CDR1 SGHAT and CDR2 FQNNGV. The CDR3 totals 15 residues. J was trimmed by 3 bases and V by 6 bases; bases with no gene match: 8. Here the CDR3 reads CASSSNRDRDYGYTF. The CDR3 coding sequence is TGTGCCAGCAGTAGCAACCGGGACAGGGACTATGGCTACACCTTC.

There are a few counts of this clonotype. The chain combines TRBV29-1 with TRBJ2-1; 7 bases are shared with TRBD2. The CDR3 spans 13 residues. Germline CDR1 reads SQVTM; CDR2 reads ANQGSEA. V lost 2 bases, J lost 5 bases, and 3 bases stayed unmatched. CDR3 coding DNA: TGCAGCGTTGAACTAGCGGAGAACAATGAGCAGTTCTTC. Residues: CSVELAENNEQFF.

This chain connects TRBV27 to TRBJ2-3; 10 bases fit TRBD2. V trimming: 2 bases; J trimming: 3 bases; junction bases outside the gene matches: 8. The CDR3 is 17 residues long. Per germline, CDR1 MNHEY and CDR2 SMNVEV (reference sequence). The DNA of the CDR3 is TGTGCCAGCAGTTTACGGGCTGAGACTAGCGGGACAGATACGCAGTATTTT. Translation gives CASSLRAETSGTDTQYF.

The CDR3 nucleotides read TGTGCCAGTAAGGGGAACACCCGAAGTGGGGAGACCCAGTACTTC. This gives the protein CASKGNTRSGETQYF. J is TRBJ2-5 and V is TRBV14, with a tentative D call TRBD1 (5 bases). The CDR3 is 15 residues long. Germline V gene data show CDR1 as SGHDN and CDR2 as FVKESK. Trimming removed 9 bases at V and 5 bases at J, with 22 bases between.